This TCR beta chain was recovered during a study of shared clonotypes between healthy human individuals. In the study overall: There were three CD4 naive, three CD4 memory, two CD8 naive and one CD8 memory plates per donor.

Donors comprised healthy HIV-negative adults lacking recent acute infections or vaccinations. As to this clone: Its antigen is not identified.

Repertoires were generated with immunoSEQ multiplex PCR, while TCRdb's copy carries only in-frame clones and drops some. The sample comprises about 1 million clones, 65% to 80% of which are singletons, and 1.4% to 1.5% rests with the top ten. V was cut by 7 bases and J by 6 bases, with 10 bases left in between. Germline-derived CDR1 and CDR2 are ENHRY and SYGVKD. The CDR3 consists of 13 residues. Study outcomes and limitations: Relative to clonotypes present in all four donors, those not shared had lower generation probabilities.

The sample comprised memory CD4+ T cells sorted from blood. Subset noted: CD45RA-negative fraction. This sequence joins TRBV10-3 and TRBJ1-6; tentative D call: TRBD1 (5 bases). The source of this sequence is a man aged 18-30 years in good health. The CDR3 reads CAIKDSSNSPLHF. CDR3 coding DNA: TGTGCCATCAAAGACAGTAGTAATTCACCCCTCCACTTT.